Below are 25 T cell receptor beta chains sequenced from a single sample in a study of cytomegalovirus exposure and HLA in healthy donors. This table comes from immunoSEQ multiplex PCR, and its TCRdb copy is limited to in-frame clones, with some not included. The sample lists 150,000 to 200,000 clones; around four fifths were seen once. Sequencing was carried out using PBMCs. These receptors all come from a man aged 30 to 39 in good health and CMV-seropositive.

The chain recombines TRBV15 with TRBJ2-7; tentatively, D is TRBD2 (5 bases). Trimming removed 0 bases from V and 3 bases from J, with 9 bases in between. Germline CDR1 and CDR2: LNHNV and YYDKDF (reference sequence). The CDR3 runs 14 residues. Here the CDR3 DNA reads TGTGCCACCAGCAGAGATTACGGGGACTACGAGCAGTACTTC. This gives the protein CATSRDYGDYEQYF.

CDR3 region: CASSSTAPQETQYF. The CDR3 coding sequence is TGTGCCAGCAGTTCGACAGCACCCCAAGAGACCCAGTACTTC. The chain combines TRBV6-5 with TRBJ2-5, with D possibly matching TRBD1 (5 bases). Looked up from germline, CDR1 is MNHEY and CDR2 is SVGAGI. V lost 4 bases, J lost 1 base, and 10 bases lay in between. CDR3 size: 14 residues.

This CDR3 is CASSQDLGTRSFAREQYF. Here the CDR3 DNA reads TGTGCCAGCAGCCAAGATCTCGGGACTAGGAGTTTTGCGCGTGAGCAGTACTTC. The V gene is TRBV4-2, the J gene TRBJ2-7; 8 bases map to TRBD2. The CDR3 totals 18 residues. Looked up from germline, CDR1 is LGHNA and CDR2 is YNFKEQ. The junction had 17 bases not matched to a gene; V was cut back by 0 bases and J by 7 bases.

Here the CDR3 DNA reads TGTGCCAGCAGTTACTCGGGGGCTCCTAACTATGGCTACACCTTC. Residues: CASSYSGAPNYGYTF. This chain joins TRBV6-5 and TRBJ1-2; D might be TRBD1 (6 bases). CDR1 and CDR2 from the germline V gene are MNHEY and SVGAGI. The CDR3 is made up of 15 amino acids. V lost 0 bases, J lost 0 bases, and 8 bases lay in between.

This clone was detected only once. Other nucleotide sequences from this sample produce the same CDR3. The rearrangement joins TRBV18 to TRBJ1-5, with 8 bases aligning to TRBD1. The germline gives CDR1 KGHSH, CDR2 LQKENI. The CDR3 sequence is 15 residues long. V was pared by 3 bases and J by 4 bases, with 5 bases of the junction left unmatched. The CDR3 DNA reads TGTGCCAGCTCACCCCAGGGGGCAGGGAATCAGCCCCAGCATTTT. Protein product: CASSPQGAGNQPQHF.

This chain joins TRBV7-9 and TRBJ2-7; TRBD2 might be the D (6 bases). CDR1 and CDR2 (germline): SEHNR, FQNEAQ (reference sequence). Trimming cost V 3 bases and J 5 bases, with 8 bases left between them. CDR3 length: 12 amino acids. CDR3 sequence: CASSLEGDEQYF. As DNA, the CDR3 is TGTGCCAGCAGCTTGGAGGGCGACGAGCAGTACTTC.

The chain employs TRBV25-1 and TRBJ1-2, with TRBD1 matching 10 bases. Trimming at V came to 5 bases and at J to 3 bases, leaving 9 bases not matched to a gene. The CDR3 is 16 residues long. CDR1 is MGHDK, CDR2 SYGVNS, per germline. The CDR3, as DNA: TGTGCCAGCAGTTCTTCCCGGGACAGGGGAGACTATGGCTACACCTTC. Protein: CASSSSRDRGDYGYTF.

The chain combines TRBV18 with TRBJ1-5; D uncertain. This CDR3 has 12 amino acids. Germline CDR1 reads KGHSH; CDR2 reads LQKENI. V gave up 4 bases and J gave up 9 bases, with 10 bases separating them. As DNA, the CDR3 is TGTGCCAGCTCACGAGAGGGAATGCCCCAGCATTTT. This codes for CASSREGMPQHF.

The V call is TRBV4-3, the J call TRBJ1-2; 8 positions match TRBD1. The CDR3 runs 15 residues. Germline values: CDR1 LGHNA, CDR2 YSLEER. V shed 1 base and J 4 bases; nucleotides not matched to a gene: 5. CDR3 nucleotide sequence: TGCGCCAGCAGCCAAGGGACAGGGTCTGGCTATGGCTACACCTTC. Translation gives CASSQGTGSGYGYTF.

This chain links TRBV2 with TRBJ2-5; D perhaps matches TRBD2 (6 bases). V shed 0 bases and J shed 4 bases, with 18 bases lying between them. Per the germline V gene, CDR1 is SNHLY and CDR2 is FYNNEI. This CDR3 comprises 17 residues. CDR3 protein: CASSEAGLGRGGETQYF. The CDR3 coding sequence is TGTGCCAGCAGTGAAGCGGGACTGGGTCGGGGAGGAGAGACCCAGTACTTC.

V usage is TRBV2 and J usage is TRBJ2-5, with 8 bases identical to TRBD2. The CDR3 length is 15 residues. V shed 3 bases and J 7 bases; nucleotides not matched to a gene: 10. The germline V gene encodes CDR1 SNHLY and CDR2 FYNNEI. CDR3 loop: CASSDLGLAGGTQYF. The DNA for the CDR3 is TGTGCCAGCAGTGATCTAGGACTAGCCGGCGGGACCCAGTACTTC.

Concerning this clone: The junction departs from the called germline gene at one end, perhaps through a read error. CDR3 sequence: CASAPGTSVSYERYF. CDR3 nucleotide sequence: TGTGCCAGTGCACCCGGGACTAGCGTCTCCTACGAGCGGTACTTC. The rearrangement uses TRBV19 and TRBJ2-7; 10 bases are a match to TRBD2. This CDR3 contains 15 residues. CDR1 and CDR2 from the germline V gene are LNHDA and SQIVND (reference sequence).

The V call is TRBV11-2, the J call TRBJ2-3; 7 nucleotides match TRBD2. V was clipped by 2 bases and J by 2 bases; unmatched bases: 7. This CDR3 region has 16 residues. Germline V gene sequence: CDR1 SGHAT, CDR2 FQNNGV. The CDR3 DNA sequence: TGTGCCAGCAGCTTAATGAGGGGAGGGTCCACAGATACGCAGTATTTT. Its protein product is CASSLMRGGSTDTQYF. The full variable domain, with the rest looked up from reference TRBV11-2 and TRBJ2-3, is EAGVAQSPRYKIIEKRQSVAFWCNPISGHATLYWYQQILGQGPKLLIQFQNNGVVDDSQLPKDRFSAERLKGVDSTLKIQPAKLEDSAVYLCASSLMRGGSTDTQYFGPGTRLTVL.

This sequence joins TRBV27 and TRBJ2-3; D is unclear. The CDR3 spans 15 residues. Trimming pared 1 base from V and 2 bases from J, leaving 10 bases between. The germline CDR1 and CDR2 sequences are MNHEY and SMNVEV (reference sequence). The CDR3 DNA follows: TGTGCCAGCAGTTTATATTCCACTATCACAGATACGCAGTATTTT. It codes for CASSLYSTITDTQYF.

J is TRBJ2-4 and V is TRBV5-1; no clear D gene. The germline V and J ends were trimmed by 1 base and 1 base, with 12 bases remaining between them. CDR1 is SGHRS and CDR2 is YFSETQ in the germline V gene. The CDR3 loop spans 16 amino acids. CDR3 nucleotides: TGCGCCAGCAGCTTGTTGCCGGAGCAGGCCAAAAACATTCAGTACTTC. Translating it yields CASSLLPEQAKNIQYF.

The genes are TRBV4-3 and TRBJ1-2; 7 bases are a match to TRBD1. Germline V gives CDR1 LGHNA, CDR2 YSLEER. Trimming took 4 bases from V and 2 from J; bases not matched to a gene: 4. The CDR3 covers 14 residues. This chain's CDR3 is CASSRGTDNYGYTF. The CDR3 bases are TGCGCCAGCAGCCGCGGGACAGACAACTATGGCTACACCTTC.

The chain couples TRBV4-2 to TRBJ2-3; tentative D call: TRBD1 (6 bases). Per germline, CDR1 LGHNA and CDR2 YNFKEQ. V was shortened by 3 bases and J by 0 bases, with 10 bases between the two germline ends. The CDR3 covers 15 residues. CDR3 in amino acids: CASSHNGQSTDTQYF. CDR3 in DNA: TGTGCCAGCAGCCATAACGGACAGAGCACAGATACGCAGTATTTT.

V is TRBV4-3 and J is TRBJ1-6, with D perhaps TRBD1 (6 bases). Trimming stripped 0 bases from V and 9 bases from J, with 12 bases between. The CDR3 has 15 residues. Germline loops: CDR1 LGHNA, CDR2 YSLEER. The chain's CDR3 is CASSQEAGAVSPLHF. CDR3 in DNA: TGCGCCAGCAGCCAAGAGGCAGGGGCTGTTTCACCCCTCCACTTT.

This chain connects TRBV7-6 to TRBJ1-2; no clear D gene. The length of the CDR3 is 15 residues. Germline-derived CDR1 and CDR2 are SGHVS and FNYEAQ. Trimming removed 0 bases from V and 4 bases from J, with 12 bases in between. The CDR3: CASSLAEGQSYGYTF. For the CDR3, the DNA is TGTGCCAGCAGCTTAGCGGAGGGCCAGAGCTATGGCTACACCTTC.

V usage is TRBV4-3 and J usage is TRBJ2-3; D is unclear. Germline CDR1 LGHNA, CDR2 YSLEER. With 4 bases removed from V and 3 bases from J, the gap between germline ends came to 14 bases. There are 15 residues in the CDR3. As DNA, the CDR3 is TGCGCCAGCAGCCGCAACCTTGTTAGTACAGATACGCAGTATTTT. It yields the protein CASSRNLVSTDTQYF.

This chain connects TRBV29-1 to TRBJ2-5, with 8 bases aligning to TRBD1. The germline gives CDR1 SQVTM, CDR2 ANQGSEA. CDR3 length: 14 residues. J gave up 7 bases and V 1 base, and 8 bases lay outside the gene matches. CDR3 nucleotide sequence: TGCAGCGTTGAAGCGATGGACAGGGTGGCGACCCAGTACTTC. Its translation is CSVEAMDRVATQYF.

The chain recombines TRBV14 with TRBJ2-1, with 7 bases matching TRBD2. Germline CDR1 is SGHDN and CDR2 is FVKESK. The V segment lost 5 bases and the J segment 3 bases; nucleotides outside the gene matches: 7. The CDR3 has 15 residues. CDR3 amino acids: CASSYLAAVYNEQFF. CDR3 nucleotides: TGTGCCAGCAGCTATCTAGCGGCTGTCTACAATGAGCAGTTCTTC.

The chain uses TRBV4-1 and TRBJ2-1, with TRBD2 matching over 7 bases. Germline V gives CDR1 MGHRA, CDR2 YSYEKL. This CDR3 is 17 amino acids long. With 1 base clipped from V and 0 bases from J, the junction kept 6 bases outside the gene matches. The CDR3 DNA reads TGCGCCAGCAGCCAAGGGGAGGGCCAAAGCTCCTACAATGAGCAGTTCTTC. Its translation: CASSQGEGQSSYNEQFF.

The V call is TRBV10-2, the J call TRBJ2-1, with D possibly being TRBD2 (6 bases). Germline lookup yields CDR1 WSHSY and CDR2 SAAADI. V lost 2 bases, J lost 4 bases, and 15 bases lay in between. The CDR3 consists of 16 residues. CDR3 in amino acids: CASSELGLAFYNEQFF. The CDR3 DNA reads TGCGCCAGCAGTGAGCTTGGTCTAGCGTTTTACAATGAGCAGTTCTTC.

This clone has a handful of counts. The chain is built from TRBV19 and TRBJ1-1; possible D gene TRBD1, 5 bases. CDR3 size: 13 residues. V shed 10 bases and J shed 5 bases, with 17 bases lying between them. The germline gives CDR1 LNHDA, CDR2 SQIVND (reference sequence). The CDR3 loop reads CATKIGQGTEAFF. The CDR3 nucleotides read TGTGCCACCAAGATAGGGCAGGGAACTGAAGCTTTCTTT.